A single sample gave rise to the 22 T cell receptor beta chains below, sequenced in a study of radiation and T cells in renal cell carcinoma. The repertoire was sequenced with immunoSEQ multiplex PCR; TCRdb's copy has only in-frame clones and lacks some. Among about 150,000 clones listed, around 90% were seen once. As to time point: baseline pretreatment blood. Treatment specified: 15 Gy SBRT to primary tumor, nephrectomy 4 weeks later. The sequencing here drew on blood, taken from a patient whose treatment included radiotherapy and nephrectomy. These TCRs come from a woman between 70 and 85 years old with renal cell carcinoma.

The V gene is TRBV6-1, the J gene TRBJ2-3; perhaps TRBD2 as D (5 bases). CDR1 is MNHNS, CDR2 SASEGT, per germline. The V gene lost 4 bases and the J gene lost 6 bases, with 14 bases spanning the gap. The CDR3 has 14 amino acids. CDR3: CASSALRAPDTQYF. The CDR3 DNA sequence: TGTGCCAGCAGTGCTTTGCGGGCGCCGGATACGCAGTATTTT.

The genes are TRBV28 and TRBJ2-7; 7 nucleotides line up with TRBD2. Germline CDR1 MDHEN, CDR2 SYDVKM. This CDR3 has 15 residues. The junction had 9 bases not matched to a gene; V was cut back by 5 bases and J by 2 bases. CDR3 protein: CASSQPSGVTYEQYF. Written as DNA, the CDR3 is TGTGCCAGCAGTCAACCCAGCGGGGTAACCTACGAGCAGTACTTC.

The J gene is TRBJ2-1, the V gene TRBV15; D uncertain. Between the trimmed V and J ends, which lost 0 bases and 10 bases, there was a span of 4 bases. There are 11 residues in the CDR3. Germline V gives CDR1 LNHNV, CDR2 YYDKDF (reference sequence). The CDR3 DNA reads as TGTGCCACCAGCAGAGATATCGAGCAGTTCTTC. Translation: CATSRDIEQFF.

The chain uses TRBV11-3 and TRBJ1-5; D not resolved. The CDR3 spans 16 residues. Between the trimmed V and J ends, which lost 0 bases and 0 bases, there was a span of 9 bases. In germline, CDR1 is SGHNT, CDR2 YENEEA. CDR3 protein: CASSLDGSYSNQPQHF. The CDR3 DNA is TGTGCCAGCAGCTTAGATGGCAGCTATAGCAATCAGCCCCAGCATTTT.

The rearrangement links TRBV6-6 to TRBJ1-1; TRBD1 matches 8 bases. V trimming: 5 bases; J trimming: 0 bases; junction bases outside the gene matches: 2. There are 14 residues in the CDR3. Germline V gene lookup returns CDR1 MNHNY and CDR2 SVGAGI (reference sequence). The CDR3 nucleotides are TGTGCCAGCAGTGTACAGGGGGTGAACACTGAAGCTTTCTTT. It codes for CASSVQGVNTEAFF.

The chain couples TRBV2 to TRBJ2-3; D not resolved. Germline V CDR1 and CDR2: SNHLY, FYNNEI. The CDR3 consists of 15 residues. V was shortened by 8 bases and J by 3 bases, with 18 bases between the two germline ends. The CDR3 coding sequence is TGTGCCAGCCGCCCACTTCCCGCCACTACAGATACGCAGTATTTT. It specifies CASRPLPATTDTQYF.

This clone turned up a few times. The V and J genes are TRBV9 and TRBJ1-1, with a weak D call TRBD1 (5 bases). The germline CDR1 and CDR2 sequences are SGDLS and YYNGEE. The CDR3 extends over 14 amino acids. Trimming cost V 0 bases and J 1 base, with 7 bases left between them. The CDR3 nucleotides are TGTGCCAGCAGCGTAGTGGGGCGGAACACTGAAGCTTTCTTT. The encoded protein is CASSVVGRNTEAFF.

The chain combines TRBV2 with TRBJ1-4; possible D gene TRBD1, 6 bases. The CDR3 extends over 15 amino acids. Germline CDR1 and CDR2: SNHLY and FYNNEI. The ends were cut back, 7 bases at V and 5 bases at J, with 17 bases in the middle. Here the CDR3 reads CASTNHRVTNEKLFF. The CDR3 DNA follows: TGTGCCAGCACCAACCACAGGGTAACGAATGAAAAACTGTTTTTT.

The V call is TRBV29-1, the J call TRBJ2-3; TRBD2 agrees at 7 bases. Germline V CDR1 and CDR2: SQVTM, ANQGSEA. The trim removed 3 bases at V and 1 base at J, leaving 4 bases unmatched. The CDR3 spans 14 residues. Here the CDR3 DNA reads TGCAGCGTTGATAAGGCGGGGGGCACAGATACGCAGTATTTT. This encodes CSVDKAGGTDTQYF.

The rearrangement links TRBV6-5 to TRBJ2-2; D is possibly TRBD1 (6 bases). The CDR3 totals 11 residues. Germline CDR1 is MNHEY and CDR2 is SVGAGI. V lost 8 bases and J 13 bases, leaving 14 bases between the germline ends. In DNA, the CDR3 is TGTGCCAGCCGTTGGGACAAAGCGCTGTTTTTT. Residues: CASRWDKALFF.

The gene calls are TRBV5-6 and TRBJ2-7; 13 bases align to TRBD2. With 3 bases clipped from V and 7 bases from J, the junction kept 10 bases outside the gene matches. Germline values: CDR1 SGHDT, CDR2 YYEEEE. CDR3 length: 16 amino acids. The CDR3 reads CASSWGPGLAGREQYF. For the CDR3, the DNA is TGTGCCAGCAGCTGGGGACCGGGACTAGCGGGGCGGGAGCAGTACTTC.

The chain joins TRBV5-6 to TRBJ2-1, with 8 bases lining up with TRBD2. CDR3 length: 17 residues. In germline, CDR1 is SGHDT, CDR2 YYEEEE. V lost 0 bases and J lost 9; bases outside the gene matches: 14. CDR3: CASSLEIGGAGTGEQFF. DNA for the CDR3: TGTGCCAGCAGCTTGGAAATCGGGGGGGCCGGGACGGGTGAGCAGTTCTTC. Drawing the rest from reference TRBV5-6 and TRBJ2-1, the complete variable domain is DAGVTQSPTHLIKTRGQQVTLRCSPKSGHDTVSWYQQALGQGPQFIFQYYEEEERQRGNFPDRFSGHQFPNYSSELNVNALLLGDSALYLCASSLEIGGAGTGEQFFGPGTRLTVL.

This clone has just one count. The chain combines TRBV14 with TRBJ1-5; D remains ambiguous. Trimming took 2 bases from V and 3 from J, leaving 8 bases between them. CDR3 size: 14 residues. CDR1 is SGHDN, CDR2 FVKESK, per germline. In DNA form, the CDR3 reads TGTGCCAGCAGCCAACGGACCTCCAATCAGCCCCAGCATTTT. It is translated as CASSQRTSNQPQHF.

The chain recombines TRBV9 with TRBJ2-1, with 10 bases fitting TRBD2. Germline V gene data show CDR1 as SGDLS and CDR2 as YYNGEE. V dropped 4 bases and J dropped 5; count of bases not matched to a gene: 6. The CDR3 loop spans 15 amino acids. The CDR3 bases are TGTGCCAGCAGCTCAGCGGGGGGGCCCCACAATGAGCAGTTCTTC. It encodes CASSSAGGPHNEQFF.

This chain uses TRBV19 with TRBJ1-5; D unresolved. V was clipped by 5 bases and J by 1 base, with 12 bases between them. The CDR3 totals 15 residues. Germline V gene sequence: CDR1 LNHDA, CDR2 SQIVND (reference sequence). This chain's CDR3 is CASSPSLLSNQPQHF. The DNA of the CDR3 is TGTGCCAGTAGTCCCTCCCTTCTCAGCAATCAGCCCCAGCATTTT.

V is TRBV9 and J is TRBJ2-5; TRBD1 matches at 9 bases. V trimming: 3 bases; J trimming: 2 bases; junction bases outside the gene matches: 5. Germline CDR1 is SGDLS and CDR2 is YYNGEE. This CDR3 comprises 15 residues. The CDR3 nucleotides read TGTGCCAGCAGCGGACAGGGACAGGGACAAGAGACCCAGTACTTC. Protein sequence: CASSGQGQGQETQYF.

This clone has a single count. The chain employs TRBV19 and TRBJ2-1; TRBD2 matches at 10 bases. Germline assignment: CDR1 LNHDA and CDR2 SQIVND (reference sequence). The CDR3 contains 19 residues. After removal of 4 bases from V and 1 base from J, the junction contained 13 bases not matched to a gene. The CDR3 reads CASSNKGVSGGWSYNEQFF. The CDR3 DNA sequence: TGTGCCAGTAGTAATAAAGGGGTTAGCGGGGGGTGGTCCTACAATGAGCAGTTCTTC.

The rearrangement joins TRBV14 to TRBJ1-2, with 9 bases lining up with TRBD1. This CDR3 is 14 amino acids long. CDR1 and CDR2 (germline): SGHDN, FVKESK. Trimming cost V 4 bases and J 7 bases; bases outside gene matches: 7. The CDR3 bases are TGTGCCAGCAGCCTAGTACAGGGGGCCGCTGGCTACACCTTC. It specifies CASSLVQGAAGYTF. Full variable domain (rest looked up from reference TRBV14 and TRBJ1-2): EAGVTQFPSHSVIEKGQTVTLRCDPISGHDNLYWYRRVMGKEIKFLLHFVKESKQDESGMPNNRFLAERTGGTYSTLKVQPAELEDSGVYFCASSLVQGAAGYTFGSGTRLTVV.

This clone came up a few times. This chain uses TRBV6-5 with TRBJ1-1, with unresolved D. The germline V gene has CDR1 MNHEY and CDR2 SVGAGI. Trimming shortened V by 6 bases and J by 2 bases, and 4 bases separated the two germline ends. There are 11 residues in the CDR3. In nucleotides, the CDR3 is TGTGCCAGCAGCCACAACACTGAAGCTTTCTTT. As protein: CASSHNTEAFF.

This rearrangement joins TRBV5-6 to TRBJ2-1; D is uncertain. The CDR3 is 12 amino acids. The germline V gene has CDR1 SGHDT and CDR2 YYEEEE. Trimming left V 2 bases short and J 6 bases short, with 6 bases between. The CDR3 bases are TGTGCCAGCAGCTTAGCACCCAATGAGCAGTTCTTC. Protein sequence: CASSLAPNEQFF.

This sequence joins TRBV21-1 and TRBJ1-5. TRBV21-1 is reported as a pseudogene. The CDR3 spans 15 residues. DNA for the CDR3: TGTGCCAGCAGCAAAGGGGGACTTAGCAATCAGCCCCAGCATTTT. Its translation is CASSKGGLSNQPQHF.

In its sample, this clone was seen once. The J gene is TRBJ1-5, the V gene TRBV18; D not resolved. Between the trimmed V and J ends, which lost 4 bases and 5 bases, there was a span of 9 bases. The CDR3 contains 13 residues. Germline-derived CDR1 and CDR2 are KGHSH and LQKENI. In DNA, the CDR3 is TGTGCCAGCTCACTCTCGACCGATCAGCCCCAGCATTTT. This encodes CASSLSTDQPQHF.